Given below is one TCR beta chain in context. Its antigen remains unidentified. Primed by a sample-barcoded 5' primer and a J-beta primer mix, a second PCR proceeded for about 7 to 11 cycles. TCRdb fed the 5' RACE reads into MiXCR, producing one record per CDR3 protein. Of more than 600,000 distinct CDR3 sequences in the sample, around 25% were seen once. The record originates from a study of blood T cells in healthy people across ages. Germline V gene sequence: CDR1 SEHNR, CDR2 FQNEAQ (reference sequence). The CDR3 is made up of 15 amino acids. V gave up 4 bases and J gave up 2 bases; unmatched junction bases: 4. Whole-study results and caveats: Both naive CD4+ cell counts and diversity were greater in long-lived donors than in aged donors.

This sample also belongs to another study, concerning T cells of mothers and their children. That study reports: A few healthy Caucasian mothers and their six children donated.

Sequenced sample: blood. The chain uses TRBV7-9 and TRBJ2-5; 10 nucleotides line up with TRBD1. This receptor was obtained from a boy between 10 and 17 years old in good health. In DNA form, the CDR3 reads TGTGCCAGCAGCTCGAGACAGGGGGCTCAAGAGACCCAGTACTTC. It codes for CASSSRQGAQETQYF.